The 29 T cell receptor beta chains reported below all come from one sample, sequenced in a study of cytomegalovirus exposure and HLA in healthy donors. PCR was performed using 60 Vbeta and 13 Jbeta primers. Here immunoSEQ multiplex PCR was the method, and the copy in TCRdb shows in-frame clones only, minus some. The sample has over 150,000 clones, around 80% seen once. The sample comprised PBMCs. The source is a boy younger than 10 in good health and CMV-seronegative.

The V call is TRBV5-1, the J call TRBJ1-6; no clear D. Germline lookup yields CDR1 SGHRS and CDR2 YFSETQ. CDR3 length: 14 amino acids. Trimming removed 1 base from V and 6 bases from J, with 8 bases in between. The CDR3 DNA reads TGCGCCAGCAGCTTGTTAACAGCTAATTCACCCCTCCACTTT. Amino acids: CASSLLTANSPLHF.

The chain couples TRBV19 to TRBJ1-1, with TRBD1 matching over 9 bases. Germline values: CDR1 LNHDA, CDR2 SQIVND (reference sequence). V lost 5 bases to trimming and J lost 3 bases; unmatched junction nucleotides: 13. This CDR3 has 17 amino acids. This CDR3 reads CASSPRPLQGADTEAFF. DNA for the CDR3: TGTGCCAGTAGTCCCCGACCCCTACAGGGGGCGGACACTGAAGCTTTCTTT.

The rearrangement links TRBV15 to TRBJ1-4; 8 positions agree with TRBD1. Germline CDR1 and CDR2: LNHNV and YYDKDF (reference sequence). With 3 bases clipped from V and 6 bases from J, the junction kept 9 bases outside the gene matches. This CDR3 contains 16 residues. Here the CDR3 reads CATSRWASGGDEKLFF. The CDR3 DNA reads TGTGCCACCAGCAGGTGGGCCTCAGGGGGCGATGAAAAACTGTTTTTT. The entire variable domain, with the rest obtained from reference TRBV15 and TRBJ1-4, is as follows: DAMVIQNPRYQVTQFGKPVTLSCSQTLNHNVMYWYQQKSSQAPKLLFHYYDKDFNNEADTPDNFQSRRPNTSFCFLDIRSPGLGDTAMYLCATSRWASGGDEKLFFGSGTQLSVL.

The genes are TRBV5-6 and TRBJ2-1; maybe TRBD1 (6 bases). Per germline, CDR1 SGHDT and CDR2 YYEEEE. Trimming pared 6 bases from V and 6 bases from J, leaving 16 bases between. This CDR3 has 14 amino acids. DNA for the CDR3: TGTGCCAGCATGCCGTGGGGGCGGAGCAATGAGCAGTTCTTC. It codes for CASMPWGRSNEQFF.

The sample holds a few counts of this clone. V gene TRBV4-1 combines with J gene TRBJ2-7; possible D gene TRBD2, 7 bases. V shed 5 bases and J shed 3 bases, with 23 bases lying between them. Germline lookup yields CDR1 MGHRA and CDR2 YSYEKL. This CDR3 is 17 amino acids long. The CDR3 is CASSYILEGGGVYEQYF. CDR3 in DNA: TGCGCCAGCAGCTATATATTAGAGGGGGGGGGTGTCTACGAGCAGTACTTC.

J is TRBJ2-7 and V is TRBV7-6; 7 bases align to TRBD2. The CDR3 sequence is 14 residues long. Germline lookup yields CDR1 SGHVS and CDR2 FNYEAQ. Trimming removed 4 bases from V and 0 bases from J; junction bases left unmatched: 3. The CDR3 protein is CASSWGGGSYEQYV. Written as DNA, the CDR3 is TGTGCCAGCAGCTGGGGCGGGGGCTCCTACGAGCAGTACGTC.

The chain carries TRBV7-8 and TRBJ1-2, with TRBD1 matching 8 bases. Germline V gives CDR1 SGHVS, CDR2 FQNEAQ. CDR3 length: 15 amino acids. The junction had 5 bases not matched to a gene; V was cut back by 5 bases and J by 0 bases. CDR3 DNA: TGTGCCAGCAGCCCAAGGGACAGGACTAACTATGGCTACACCTTC. Protein: CASSPRDRTNYGYTF.

V gene TRBV4-3 combines with J gene TRBJ2-1, with 8 bases fitting TRBD2. CDR3 size: 17 residues. J gave up 2 bases and V 0 bases, and 6 bases lay outside the gene matches. Germline V gene lookup returns CDR1 LGHNA and CDR2 YSLEER. CDR3: CASSQDPGGGPYNEQFF. The CDR3 bases are TGCGCCAGCAGCCAAGATCCGGGAGGGGGACCCTACAATGAGCAGTTCTTC.

The chain links TRBV7-8 to TRBJ2-1; 8 nucleotides agree with TRBD1. The ends lost 4 bases at V and 9 bases at J; junction bases unmatched: 14. The CDR3 covers 16 residues. Looked up from germline, CDR1 is SGHVS and CDR2 is FQNEAQ. DNA for the CDR3: TGTGCCAGCAGCTCGTTCAGGGGGCGTATTGTCAGTGAGCAGTTCTTC. Its protein product is CASSSFRGRIVSEQFF.

The V gene is TRBV28, the J gene TRBJ2-7; 9 bases match TRBD1. Per the germline V gene, CDR1 is MDHEN and CDR2 is SYDVKM. Trimming at V came to 4 bases and at J to 1 base, leaving 5 bases not matched to a gene. This CDR3 is built from 15 residues. CDR3 in amino acids: CASSSSGTGSYEQYF. The DNA of the CDR3 is TGTGCCAGCAGTTCCTCCGGGACAGGGTCCTACGAGCAGTACTTC.

The chain has TRBV6-1 and TRBJ2-1, with D tentatively TRBD1 (5 bases). Trimming left V 1 base short and J 5 bases short, with 12 bases between. CDR3 size: 15 residues. Germline V gene sequence: CDR1 MNHNS, CDR2 SASEGT. The CDR3 DNA is TGTGCCAGCAGTGAAGGAAGGGGCAGGGACAATGAGCAGTTCTTC. Translating it yields CASSEGRGRDNEQFF.

The V and J genes are TRBV9 and TRBJ1-1; weak D call: TRBD1 (6 bases). With 0 bases removed from V and 1 base from J, the gap between germline ends came to 10 bases. This CDR3 contains 15 residues. Germline-derived CDR1 and CDR2 are SGDLS and YYNGEE. The CDR3 DNA sequence: TGTGCCAGCAGCGTAGTGGACAGCTCGAACACTGAAGCTTTCTTT. The encoded protein is CASSVVDSSNTEAFF.

This clone was seen a single time. The rearrangement links TRBV5-5 to TRBJ1-4; 9 bases agree with TRBD1. The CDR3 length is 16 residues. The ends lost 0 bases at V and 5 bases at J; junction bases unmatched: 5. Germline CDR1 SGHKS, CDR2 YYEKEE (reference sequence). This chain's CDR3 is CASSLEQGAINEKLFF. As DNA, the CDR3 is TGTGCCAGCAGCTTGGAACAGGGGGCTATAAATGAAAAACTGTTTTTT.

The rearrangement joins TRBV5-6 to TRBJ2-7; tentatively, D is TRBD2 (7 bases). CDR1 is SGHDT and CDR2 is YYEEEE in the germline V gene. V lost 7 bases to trimming and J lost 7 bases, with 18 bases between them. This CDR3 is 13 amino acids long. The CDR3 spells CASRARGGGEQYV. The CDR3 bases are TGTGCCAGCCGGGCAAGGGGAGGGGGAGAGCAGTACGTC.

The V gene is TRBV2, the J gene TRBJ2-5, with 7 bases identical to TRBD1. Losses at the gene ends were 7 bases for V and 1 base for J; bases not matched to a gene: 6. Germline loops: CDR1 SNHLY, CDR2 FYNNEI. This CDR3 has 14 residues. CDR3 DNA sequence: TGTGCCAGCACTGCTACAGGGGTCCAAGAGACCCAGTACTTC. The encoded protein is CASTATGVQETQYF.

The chain couples TRBV6-5 to TRBJ2-2; the D is unclear. The germline gives CDR1 MNHEY, CDR2 SVGAGI. There are 16 residues in the CDR3. Deletions cut 1 base from V and 4 bases from J, with 13 bases between. CDR3 region: CASSYLRSEVTGELFF. The CDR3 bases are TGTGCCAGCAGTTACTTGCGGTCAGAGGTCACCGGGGAGCTGTTTTTT.

The chain employs TRBV29-1 and TRBJ1-5; D is unresolved. The CDR3 loop spans 13 amino acids. The germline CDR1 and CDR2 sequences are SQVTM and ANQGSEA. Trimming took off 7 bases at V and 4 bases at J, with 14 bases between the two ends. CDR3 nucleotide sequence: TGCAGCGCCTCGGCGGGGAATAATCAGCCCCAGCATTTT. It specifies CSASAGNNQPQHF.

CDR3 sequence reads: CSVEERGGLAANEQFF. In nucleotides, the CDR3 is TGCAGCGTTGAAGAGAGGGGCGGACTAGCGGCTAATGAGCAGTTCTTC. The chain recombines TRBV29-1 with TRBJ2-1; TRBD2 matches 10 bases. CDR1 and CDR2 (germline): SQVTM, ANQGSEA. The junction had 9 bases not matched to a gene; V was cut back by 0 bases and J by 7 bases. The CDR3 totals 16 residues.

The J gene is TRBJ2-7, the V gene TRBV5-1, with 7 bases lining up with TRBD1. CDR1 SGHRS and CDR2 YFSETQ come from the germline V gene. V trimming: 1 base; J trimming: 4 bases; junction bases outside the gene matches: 5. This CDR3 spans 14 amino acids. The CDR3 DNA follows: TGCGCCAGCAGCTTGTCGGACAGGATTTACGAGCAGTACTTC. Its translation: CASSLSDRIYEQYF.

The gene calls are TRBV5-1 and TRBJ1-2; D call uncertain. The CDR3 covers 14 residues. The germline CDR1 and CDR2 sequences are SGHRS and YFSETQ. V was cut by 0 bases and J by 8 bases, with 14 bases left in between. CDR3 sequence reads: CASSLAGGMVGYTF. The CDR3, as DNA: TGCGCCAGCAGCTTGGCGGGAGGGATGGTCGGCTACACCTTC.

The gene calls are TRBV7-9 and TRBJ2-1; D possibly corresponds to TRBD1 (5 bases). The CDR3 extends over 14 amino acids. Germline loops: CDR1 SEHNR, CDR2 FQNEAQ (reference sequence). V was trimmed by 5 bases and J by 6 bases, leaving 14 bases between them. The CDR3 spells CASSGQGNFNEQFF. Here the CDR3 DNA reads TGTGCCAGCAGCGGGCAGGGAAACTTCAATGAGCAGTTCTTC.

The chain links TRBV2 to TRBJ2-2, with 8 nucleotides matching TRBD1. From germline, CDR1 is SNHLY and CDR2 FYNNEI. Trimming at V came to 6 bases and at J to 6 bases, leaving 9 bases not matched to a gene. This CDR3 has 15 amino acids. This chain's CDR3 is CASRAQGEIAGELFF. The CDR3 coding sequence is TGTGCCAGCAGAGCACAGGGGGAGATCGCCGGGGAGCTGTTTTTT.

Points on this clone: At one of its ends the junction is not consistent with the germline gene, which may arise from a read error. V gene TRBV7-9 combines with J gene TRBJ2-1; 7 positions agree with TRBD2. This CDR3 comprises 15 residues. CDR1 is SEHNR and CDR2 is FQNEAQ in the germline V gene (reference sequence). The CDR3 DNA follows: TGTTCCAGCAGCTTAGTCGGCCTAGCGGACAATGAGCAGTTCTTC. Residues: CSSSLVGLADNEQFF.

This chain links TRBV19 with TRBJ1-6, with 7 bases aligning to TRBD1. The V segment lost 7 bases and the J segment 1 base; nucleotides outside the gene matches: 13. This CDR3 contains 18 residues. CDR1 is LNHDA, CDR2 SQIVND, per germline (reference sequence). The CDR3, as DNA: TGTGCCAGTACGTCGGAAGGGGGCGTAGGGTCCTATAATTCACCCCTCCACTTT. Amino acids: CASTSEGGVGSYNSPLHF. Full variable domain (missing parts from reference TRBV19 and TRBJ1-6): DGGITQSPKYLFRKEGQNVTLSCEQNLNHDAMYWYRQDPGQGLRLIYYSQIVNDFQKGDIAEGYSVSREKKESFPLTVTSAQKNPTAFYLCASTSEGGVGSYNSPLHFGNGTRLTVT.

For this clone: A junction end diverges from the germline sequence, so it may reflect a read error. This sequence joins TRBV7-7 and TRBJ1-1; 8 bases map to TRBD1. This CDR3 region has 16 residues. In germline, CDR1 is SSHAT, CDR2 FNYEAQ (reference sequence). The DNA of the CDR3 is TGTGCTAGCAGCTTAAGACAGGGGCTTATGAACACTGAAGCTTTCTTT. Translation: CASSLRQGLMNTEAFF.

The chain carries TRBV7-9 and TRBJ2-3; TRBD2 agrees at 8 bases. CDR3 length equals 15 residues. Trimming at V came to 5 bases and at J to 2 bases, leaving 6 bases not matched to a gene. Germline assignment: CDR1 SEHNR and CDR2 FQNEAQ (reference sequence). DNA of the CDR3: TGTGCCAGCAGCCGCGGACTAGCCCCCACAGATACGCAGTATTTT. Translating it yields CASSRGLAPTDTQYF.

This chain uses TRBV5-1 with TRBJ2-3; TRBD2 agrees at 14 bases. V was clipped by 1 base and J by 2 bases; unmatched bases: 6. The CDR3 runs to 18 residues. From germline, CDR1 is SGHRS and CDR2 YFSETQ. CDR3: CASSLRLAGGRVTDTQYF. CDR3 bases: TGCGCCAGCAGCTTGCGACTAGCGGGGGGGCGGGTCACAGATACGCAGTATTTT.

The chain uses TRBV5-1 and TRBJ1-2, with TRBD1 as a possible D gene (5 bases). The V gene's germline CDR1 is SGHRS and CDR2 YFSETQ. CDR3 size: 13 residues. V lost 0 bases and J 4 bases, leaving 7 bases between the germline ends. CDR3 nucleotide sequence: TGCGCCAGCAGCTTGGGACAGTTCTATGGCTACACCTTC. Translating gives CASSLGQFYGYTF.

The V gene is TRBV9, the J gene TRBJ1-1, with TRBD1 matching over 8 bases. The CDR3 has 15 residues. Germline V gene data show CDR1 as SGDLS and CDR2 as YYNGEE. With 3 bases clipped from V and 5 bases from J, the junction kept 9 bases outside the gene matches. CDR3 residues: CASSGITGGRTEAFF. Written as DNA, the CDR3 is TGTGCCAGCAGCGGAATAACAGGGGGAAGGACTGAAGCTTTCTTT.